Listed below are T cell receptor beta chains from one sample, sequenced in a study of beta chain features in type 1 diabetes. Only in-frame clones appear in the TCRdb table, and some are missing; sequencing was by immunoSEQ multiplex PCR. The table includes around 150,000 clones, around 7% detected once. The sequencing input was central memory CD4+ T cells from blood. Receptors originate from a woman aged 25 to 45 in good health. Both conserved end residues are part of each CDR3. A D gene is named only where the DNA matches it firmly. Expanded clones get a size class; other rows say once, few or many, or leave the size out.

V	J	size	D	CDR3	DNA
TRBV5-4	TRBJ1-1	-	-	CASSLATGQGEAFF	TGTGCCAGCAGCTTGGCCACAGGACAAGGTGAAGCTTTCTTT
TRBV11-3	TRBJ2-5	few	-	CASSFGSTGETQYF	TGTGCCAGCAGCTTTGGGTCCACAGGGGAGACCCAGTACTTC
TRBV7-2	TRBJ2-1	-	TRBD2	CASSFGGTSGKGGRLF	TGTGCCAGCAGCTTTGGAGGGACTAGCGGGAAAGGAGGTCGACTCTTC
TRBV5-1	TRBJ2-3	-	TRBD1	CASSLEGADTQYF	TGCGCCAGCAGCTTGGAGGGGGCCGATACGCAGTATTTT
TRBV11-2	TRBJ2-5	-	TRBD2	CASSIRQTSAQETQYF	TGTGCCAGCAGCATTAGACAGACTAGCGCTCAAGAGACCCAGTACTTC
TRBV27	TRBJ1-2	-	TRBD1	CASSSHRGGYTF	TGTGCCAGCAGTTCCCACAGGGGCGGCTACACCTTC
TRBV5-1	TRBJ1-5	-	-	CASSLDRESQPQHF	TGCGCCAGCAGCTTGGACAGGGAATCTCAGCCCCAGCATTTT
TRBV18	TRBJ2-7	-	-	CASSPPHGGYEQYF	TGTGCCAGCTCACCACCGCACGGAGGTTACGAGCAGTACTTC
TRBV7-6	TRBJ1-6	few	TRBD1	CASSFGTDDNSPLHF	TGTGCCAGCAGCTTCGGGACAGACGATAATTCACCCCTCCACTTT
TRBV18	TRBJ1-1	-	TRBD1	CASSPEGARSEAFF	TGTGCCAGCTCACCAGAGGGGGCGCGGTCTGAAGCTTTCTTT
TRBV29-1	TRBJ2-1	many	-	CSVTDSLTYNEQFF	TGCAGCGTCACGGACAGCCTCACCTACAATGAGCAGTTCTTC
TRBV29-1	TRBJ1-4	few	-	CSVQRGPNEKLFF	TGCAGCGTGCAGCGGGGGCCTAATGAAAAACTGTTTTTT
TRBV7-9	TRBJ1-4	-	-	CASSLALGEKLFF	TGTGCCAGCAGCTTAGCGCTCGGTGAAAAACTGTTTTTT
TRBV18	TRBJ2-7	few	-	CASSPRTGTKTYEQYF	TGTGCCAGCTCACCAAGAACCGGGACAAAAACGTACGAGCAGTACTTC
TRBV9	TRBJ2-5	-	TRBD2	CASASDLAGGGTQYF	TGTGCCAGCGCGTCCGATCTAGCGGGAGGTGGGACCCAGTACTTC
TRBV19	TRBJ1-4	-	-	CASSPMDGVNEKLFF	TGTGCCAGTAGTCCGATGGACGGGGTTAATGAAAAACTGTTTTTT
TRBV16	TRBJ2-5	few	-	CASSHSFRLMYF	TGTGCCAGCAGCCATAGCTTTCGGCTTATGTACTTC
TRBV7-9	TRBJ2-2	-	-	CASRPSGETGELFF	TGTGCCAGCAGGCCATCAGGGGAGACCGGGGAGCTGTTTTTT
TRBV6-6	TRBJ2-1	-	TRBD2	CASRLGTSGRGEQFF	TGTGCCAGCAGGCTAGGGACTAGCGGGAGAGGTGAGCAGTTCTTC
TRBV7-2	TRBJ2-5	-	-	CASSLVTGNYQETQYF	TGTGCCAGCAGCTTAGTGACGGGAAACTACCAAGAGACCCAGTACTTC
TRBV5-1	TRBJ2-5	-	TRBD1	CASSLAPTGAETQYF	TGCGCCAGCAGCTTGGCCCCAACAGGGGCCGAGACCCAGTACTTC
TRBV5-1	TRBJ2-5	-	TRBD2	CASSPTAGEGETQYF	TGCGCCAGCAGCCCAACAGCGGGAGAGGGAGAGACCCAGTACTTC
TRBV7-2	TRBJ2-7	-	TRBD2	CASSPRGGRFHEQYF	TGTGCCAGCAGCCCCCGGGGCGGGAGGTTTCACGAGCAGTACTTC
TRBV7-2	TRBJ1-1	many	-	CASSLRATVEAFF	TGTGCCAGCAGCCTAAGGGCGACAGTTGAAGCTTTCTTT
TRBV19	TRBJ2-3	-	-	CASSTGQQEDTQYF	TGTGCCAGTAGCACCGGACAGCAGGAAGATACGCAGTATTTT
TRBV14	TRBJ1-2	-	-	CASSQLVGALDYGYTF	TGTGCCAGCAGCCAATTGGTGGGGGCGCTTGACTATGGCTACACCTTC
TRBV28	TRBJ2-1	-	-	CASSFYRESEGRNEQFF	TGTGCCAGCAGTTTTTACAGGGAGAGTGAAGGAAGGAATGAGCAGTTCTTC
TRBV19	TRBJ2-7	few	TRBD1	CASSTIDRADEQYF	TGTGCCAGTAGCACCATCGACAGGGCGGACGAGCAGTACTTC
TRBV7-2	TRBJ2-1	-	TRBD1	CASGMSRAGGNEQFF	TGTGCCAGCGGAATGAGCAGGGCAGGGGGTAATGAGCAGTTCTTC
TRBV9	TRBJ2-3	-	TRBD2	CASSVATSVSTDTQYF	TGTGCCAGCAGCGTAGCAACTAGCGTTAGCACAGATACGCAGTATTTT
TRBV18	TRBJ1-1	-	TRBD1	CASSRRQGDTEAFF	TGTGCCAGCTCGCGTCGACAGGGGGACACTGAAGCTTTCTTT
TRBV11-3	TRBJ2-1	few	-	CASSQYNGGVQFF	TGTGCCAGCAGCCAATACAACGGGGGTGTGCAGTTCTTC
TRBV2	TRBJ2-1	few	TRBD2	CASSPLVLAGGGEQFF	TGTGCCAGCAGTCCTCTTGTACTAGCGGGTGGTGGTGAGCAGTTCTTC
TRBV6-5	TRBJ2-7	few	TRBD2	CATTSGTDEQYF	TGTGCCACAACTAGCGGGACCGACGAGCAGTACTTC